A selection of T cell receptor beta chains follows, all from one sample in a study of beta chain features in type 1 diabetes. Only in-frame clones appear in the TCRdb table, and some are missing; sequencing was by immunoSEQ multiplex PCR. The data hold 150,000 to 200,000 clones, with 50% to 70% observed a single time. What was sequenced was naive CD4+ T cells from blood. The receptors come from a man aged 25-45 years with type 1 diabetes. Both conserved end residues are part of each CDR3. Each record gives: CDR3 protein, CDR3 DNA, clone size, J gene, V gene, D gene. D genes are given only for firm matches. Part of the rows lack a size; the others show once, few, many or a class for expanded clones.

CDR3aa: CSVERPNYGYTF; CDR3nt: TGCAGCGTTGAAAGACCTAACTATGGCTACACCTTC; abundance: few; j_gene: TRBJ1-2; v_gene: TRBV29-1; d_gene: -
CDR3aa: CAWTSGAEQFF; CDR3nt: TGTGCCTGGACGTCCGGGGCTGAGCAGTTCTTC; abundance: -; j_gene: TRBJ2-1; v_gene: TRBV30; d_gene: -
CDR3aa: CASTPGQGANSPLHF; CDR3nt: TGTGCCAGCACCCCGGGACAGGGGGCTAATTCACCCCTCCACTTT; abundance: -; j_gene: TRBJ1-6; v_gene: TRBV13; d_gene: TRBD1
CDR3aa: CASSLTGGNEQYF; CDR3nt: TGTGCCAGCAGTTTAACAGGGGGCAACGAGCAGTACTTC; abundance: -; j_gene: TRBJ2-7; v_gene: TRBV28; d_gene: TRBD1
CDR3aa: CASSVGGALELFF; CDR3nt: TGTGCCAGCAGCGTTGGCGGGGCACTGGAGCTGTTTTTT; abundance: -; j_gene: TRBJ2-2; v_gene: TRBV9; d_gene: -
CDR3aa: CASSLFREGSSPLHF; CDR3nt: TGTGCCAGCAGCTTATTCCGGGAGGGGAGTTCACCCCTCCACTTT; abundance: few; j_gene: TRBJ1-6; v_gene: TRBV7-9; d_gene: -
CDR3aa: CSVRKQGSEAFF; CDR3nt: TGCAGCGTTCGGAAACAGGGCTCTGAAGCTTTCTTT; abundance: few; j_gene: TRBJ1-1; v_gene: TRBV29-1; d_gene: -
CDR3aa: CASSFGQGLQETQYF; CDR3nt: TGTGCCAGCAGCTTCGGGCAGGGACTTCAAGAGACCCAGTACTTC; abundance: few; j_gene: TRBJ2-5; v_gene: TRBV11-2; d_gene: -
CDR3aa: CASSSEPNSYNEQFF; CDR3nt: TGTGCCAGCAGTTCTGAACCGAACTCCTACAATGAGCAGTTCTTC; abundance: -; j_gene: TRBJ2-1; v_gene: TRBV6-6; d_gene: -
CDR3aa: CASSSGSHYGYTF; CDR3nt: TGTGCCAGCAGTTCAGGGTCCCACTATGGCTACACCTTC; abundance: -; j_gene: TRBJ1-2; v_gene: TRBV6-5; d_gene: -
CDR3aa: CASSQRTGSYEQYF; CDR3nt: TGTGCCAGCAGCCAAAGGACAGGATCCTACGAGCAGTACTTC; abundance: once; j_gene: TRBJ2-7; v_gene: TRBV14; d_gene: TRBD1
CDR3aa: CASSQEVPGGQYF; CDR3nt: TGCGCCAGCAGCCAAGAGGTACCGGGGGGGCAGTATTTT; abundance: -; j_gene: TRBJ2-3; v_gene: TRBV4-3; d_gene: TRBD2
CDR3aa: CASSRTGLNEQFF; CDR3nt: TGTGCCAGCAGCCGTACAGGTCTCAATGAGCAGTTCTTC; abundance: -; j_gene: TRBJ2-1; v_gene: TRBV7-2; d_gene: -
CDR3aa: CASLRDRGYGTEAFF; CDR3nt: TGTGCCAGCCTCCGGGACAGGGGTTATGGCACTGAAGCTTTCTTT; abundance: -; j_gene: TRBJ1-1; v_gene: TRBV2; d_gene: TRBD1
CDR3aa: CASSPTGHLNEKLFF; CDR3nt: TGTGCCAGCAGCCCAACGGGACATCTTAATGAAAAACTGTTTTTT; abundance: -; j_gene: TRBJ1-4; v_gene: TRBV7-9; d_gene: -
CDR3aa: CASSLSFNPSYEQYF; CDR3nt: TGTGCCAGCAGTCTCTCCTTCAACCCTTCCTACGAGCAGTACTTC; abundance: -; j_gene: TRBJ2-7; v_gene: TRBV28; d_gene: -
CDR3aa: CASGGTGEQYF; CDR3nt: TGTGCCAGCGGGGGCACGGGGGAGCAGTACTTC; abundance: few; j_gene: TRBJ2-7; v_gene: TRBV25-1; d_gene: -
CDR3aa: CASSQPGQGVEKLFF; CDR3nt: TGTGCCAGCAGCCAGCCGGGACAGGGGGTTGAAAAACTGTTTTTT; abundance: once; j_gene: TRBJ1-4; v_gene: TRBV7-6; d_gene: TRBD1
CDR3aa: CASSVDLQNNEQFF; CDR3nt: TGTGCCAGCAGCGTAGATCTACAGAACAATGAGCAGTTCTTC; abundance: -; j_gene: TRBJ2-1; v_gene: TRBV9; d_gene: -
CDR3aa: CAISGQGEAFF; CDR3nt: TGTGCCATCAGTGGCCAGGGTGAAGCTTTCTTT; abundance: once; j_gene: TRBJ1-1; v_gene: TRBV10-3; d_gene: -
CDR3aa: CATSPSRADTQYF; CDR3nt: TGTGCCACCAGCCCCTCGAGGGCAGATACGCAGTATTTT; abundance: -; j_gene: TRBJ2-3; v_gene: TRBV15; d_gene: -
CDR3aa: CASSPTTGTVGKETQYF; CDR3nt: TGTGCCAGCTCACCTACTACCGGGACAGTGGGTAAAGAGACCCAGTACTTC; abundance: once; j_gene: TRBJ2-5; v_gene: TRBV18; d_gene: TRBD1
CDR3aa: CASSDPGQVASYEQYF; CDR3nt: TGTGCCAGCAGTGACCCCGGACAGGTTGCTTCCTACGAGCAGTACTTC; abundance: -; j_gene: TRBJ2-7; v_gene: TRBV2; d_gene: TRBD1
CDR3aa: CASSSSRGANTEAFF; CDR3nt: TGTGCCAGCAGCTCAAGCCGTGGGGCGAACACTGAAGCTTTCTTT; abundance: once; j_gene: TRBJ1-1; v_gene: TRBV7-2; d_gene: -
CDR3aa: CASSLKWAGDKETQYF; CDR3nt: TGTGCCAGCAGCTTAAAGTGGGCAGGAGATAAAGAGACCCAGTACTTC; abundance: -; j_gene: TRBJ2-5; v_gene: TRBV7-7; d_gene: -
CDR3aa: CSVVGVATEAFF; CDR3nt: TGCAGCGTTGTTGGGGTCGCCACTGAAGCTTTCTTT; abundance: once; j_gene: TRBJ1-1; v_gene: TRBV29-1; d_gene: -
CDR3aa: CASSLAGAGANVLTF; CDR3nt: TGCGCCAGCAGCTTGGCAGGGGCTGGGGCCAACGTCCTGACTTTC; abundance: few; j_gene: TRBJ2-6; v_gene: TRBV5-1; d_gene: -
CDR3aa: CASSLRAVGEQYF; CDR3nt: TGTGCCAGCAGCTTAAGGGCTGTGGGCGAGCAGTACTTC; abundance: few; j_gene: TRBJ2-7; v_gene: TRBV7-2; d_gene: -
CDR3aa: CAIRSGQSMNEQFF; CDR3nt: TGTGCCATCAGATCGGGACAGAGTATGAATGAGCAGTTCTTC; abundance: -; j_gene: TRBJ2-1; v_gene: TRBV10-3; d_gene: TRBD1
CDR3aa: CASSPISGGPGTQYF; CDR3nt: TGTGCCAGCAGCCCCATTAGCGGCGGACCCGGGACCCAGTACTTC; abundance: -; j_gene: TRBJ2-5; v_gene: TRBV27; d_gene: -
CDR3aa: CASSRTSQPRDTQYF; CDR3nt: TGCGCCAGCAGTAGGACCTCTCAACCGAGGGATACGCAGTATTTT; abundance: -; j_gene: TRBJ2-3; v_gene: TRBV5-1; d_gene: -
CDR3aa: CASSEKPGLAGTDTQYF; CDR3nt: TGCGCCAGCAGCGAAAAGCCGGGACTAGCGGGGACAGATACGCAGTATTTT; abundance: -; j_gene: TRBJ2-3; v_gene: TRBV5-1; d_gene: TRBD2
CDR3aa: CSVEVGQGTGELFF; CDR3nt: TGCAGCGTTGAAGTGGGACAGGGGACCGGGGAGCTGTTTTTT; abundance: -; j_gene: TRBJ2-2; v_gene: TRBV29-1; d_gene: TRBD1
CDR3aa: CASSPSNRGNYEQYF; CDR3nt: TGCGCCAGCAGCCCGTCTAACCGGGGTAACTACGAGCAGTACTTC; abundance: -; j_gene: TRBJ2-7; v_gene: TRBV4-3; d_gene: -
CDR3aa: CASSSGQRDIQYF; CDR3nt: TGTGCCAGCAGCTCAGGCCAGAGGGACATTCAGTACTTC; abundance: once; j_gene: TRBJ2-4; v_gene: TRBV2; d_gene: -
CDR3aa: CASTQRGGQETQYF; CDR3nt: TGTGCCAGCACCCAGCGGGGGGGCCAAGAGACCCAGTACTTC; abundance: -; j_gene: TRBJ2-5; v_gene: TRBV2; d_gene: TRBD2
CDR3aa: CASSQESGTGELFF; CDR3nt: TGCGCCAGCAGCCAAGAATCGGGAACCGGGGAGCTGTTTTTT; abundance: -; j_gene: TRBJ2-2; v_gene: TRBV4-3; d_gene: -